These 20 T cell receptor beta chains came from one sample sequenced in a study of shared T cell receptors in the human thymus (dated by TCRdb to 2020 to 2022). Library construction relied on the immunoSEQ multiplex PCR assay. TCRdb re-hosts the immuneACCESS table, in-frame sequences only. Its copies lack some clones; in the studies checked, an unresolved V gene accounts for under half of them, and the cause for the rest is not known. In all, the sample holds roughly 500,000 clones, and approximately 78% of those were seen once. 0.013% of the sample lies in the top ten. These records were also assigned to another study, of human thymus T cells.

Sequenced material: thymocytes. All receptors come from a boy less than two years old with a congenital heart defect. Donor details come from another sample of the same person, matched by shared clones.

This clone was recorded only once. The chain links TRBV21-1 to TRBJ2-1; the DNA was not compared with TRBD2, the D call given in the table. TRBV21-1 is flagged as a pseudogene. The CDR3 runs to 17 residues. The CDR3 reads CASSNGPSGRSYNEQFF. CDR3 bases: TGTGCCAGCAGCAATGGCCCTAGCGGGAGGTCCTACAATGAGCAGTTCTTC.

The rearrangement joins TRBV7-2 to TRBJ1-5; 11 positions match TRBD1. The CDR3 sequence is 17 residues long. The germline gives CDR1 SGHTA, CDR2 FQGNSA. Unmatched junction bases numbered 12, after V lost 5 bases and J lost 6 bases. The DNA for the CDR3 is TGTGCCAGCAGCCCATGGGACAGGGGGGATCGCAGTCAGCCCCAGCATTTT. It codes for CASSPWDRGDRSQPQHF.

The chain joins TRBV30 to TRBJ2-7; 11 bases line up with TRBD2. Germline-derived CDR1 and CDR2 are GTSNPN and SVGIG (reference sequence). V was clipped by 3 bases and J by 6 bases; unmatched bases: 4. This CDR3 has 13 residues. In DNA form, the CDR3 reads TGTGCCTGGAGGGGCCTAGCGGGAGGCGAGCAGTACTTC. It yields the protein CAWRGLAGGEQYF.

This clone was observed a handful of times. The chain links TRBV4-1 to TRBJ1-2, with D possibly matching TRBD1 (5 bases). Per the germline V gene, CDR1 is MGHRA and CDR2 is YSYEKL. V lost 0 bases and J lost 9, with 20 bases in between. The CDR3 covers 16 residues. This CDR3 reads CASSQESIREARSYTF. The CDR3 DNA follows: TGCGCCAGCAGCCAAGAGTCGATCAGGGAGGCGAGAAGCTACACCTTC.

The rearrangement uses TRBV7-8 and TRBJ2-7; the D gene is possibly TRBD1 (6 bases). CDR3 size: 16 residues. V lost 3 bases and J 7 bases, leaving 22 bases between the germline ends. In germline, CDR1 is SGHVS, CDR2 FQNEAQ. The CDR3 loop is CASSFKPKALTGEQYF. CDR3 nucleotides: TGTGCCAGCAGCTTTAAGCCGAAAGCACTCACAGGGGAGCAGTACTTC. The variable domain in full, with the rest retrieved from reference TRBV7-8 and TRBJ2-7, is GAGVSQSPRYKVAKRGQDVALRCDPISGHVSLFWYQQALGQGPEFLTYFQNEAQLDKSGLPSDRFFAERPEGSVSTLKIQRTQQEDSAVYLCASSFKPKALTGEQYFGPGTRLTVT.

This chain connects TRBV15 to TRBJ2-1, with TRBD2 matching 7 bases. CDR3 length: 17 amino acids. Trimming removed 3 bases from V and 5 bases from J; junction bases left unmatched: 13. The germline V gene has CDR1 LNHNV and CDR2 YYDKDF (reference sequence). The DNA of the CDR3 is TGTGCCACCAGCAGCGCCCGGAAACGGGAGGAGGACAATGAGCAGTTCTTC. Protein: CATSSARKREEDNEQFF.

This clone was found a few times. The genes are TRBV4-1 and TRBJ1-2; D might be TRBD1 (6 bases). The germline V gene has CDR1 MGHRA and CDR2 YSYEKL. V shed 4 bases and J shed 5 bases, with 17 bases lying between them. The CDR3 extends over 15 amino acids. As DNA, the CDR3 is TGCGCCAGCAGCCCACCCGGGAGGGGACAATATGGCTACACCTTC. Protein sequence: CASSPPGRGQYGYTF.

The genes are TRBV7-9 and TRBJ1-3, with D tentatively TRBD1 (5 bases). The CDR3 sequence is 15 residues long. Germline CDR1 and CDR2: SEHNR and FQNEAQ (reference sequence). V was shortened by 2 bases and J by 0 bases, with 8 bases between the two germline ends. In nucleotides, the CDR3 is TGTGCCAGCAGCTTACCCGACAGCTCTGGAAACACCATATATTTT. As protein: CASSLPDSSGNTIYF.

The sample holds a few counts of this clone. This chain connects TRBV27 to TRBJ2-7; TRBD2 matches at 11 bases. There are 17 residues in the CDR3. V gave up 1 base and J gave up 0 bases; unmatched junction bases: 5. CDR1 and CDR2 (germline): MNHEY, SMNVEV (reference sequence). The CDR3 loop is CASSLYGGTSGSYEQYF. As DNA, the CDR3 is TGTGCCAGCAGTTTATACGGCGGGACTAGCGGCTCCTACGAGCAGTACTTC.

The chain links TRBV9 to TRBJ2-5, with a possible D match to TRBD2 (6 bases). Trimming took 3 bases from V and 5 from J, leaving 20 bases between them. Germline lookup yields CDR1 SGDLS and CDR2 YYNGEE. This CDR3 is 16 amino acids long. CDR3 DNA sequence: TGTGCCAGCAGCGGACGAAGAGGGACTTTTGATGAGACCCAGTACTTC. Amino acid sequence: CASSGRRGTFDETQYF.

The V gene is TRBV14, the J gene TRBJ2-7; 8 bases map to TRBD1. CDR1 is SGHDN and CDR2 is FVKESK in the germline V gene. Germline trimming cut 1 base from V and 2 bases from J; bases unmatched to any gene: 16. This CDR3 spans 19 amino acids. DNA for the CDR3: TGTGCCAGCAGCCAAGTGGGGGGCAGGGGGCGACGGTCGACCTACGAGCAGTACTTC. Its protein product is CASSQVGGRGRRSTYEQYF.

J is TRBJ2-1 and V is TRBV14; 15 bases are a match to TRBD2. The V and J ends lost 0 bases and 6 bases, in that order; junction bases with no gene match: 12. There are 20 residues in the CDR3. Germline loops: CDR1 SGHDN, CDR2 FVKESK. Here the CDR3 DNA reads TGTGCCAGCAGCCAAGATGGAGGGACTAGCGGGAGGCCCCTCCTCAATGAGCAGTTCTTC. It yields the protein CASSQDGGTSGRPLLNEQFF. Variable domain in full (rest from reference TRBV14 and TRBJ2-1): EAGVTQFPSHSVIEKGQTVTLRCDPISGHDNLYWYRRVMGKEIKFLLHFVKESKQDESGMPNNRFLAERTGGTYSTLKVQPAELEDSGVYFCASSQDGGTSGRPLLNEQFFGPGTRLTVL.

Written as DNA, the CDR3 is TGTGCCAGCAGCTCCAGACAAAAACTCCCCCAGGAGACCCAGTACTTC. Translation: CASSSRQKLPQETQYF. The chain links TRBV5-4 to TRBJ2-5; unclear D gene. Germline CDR1 is SGHNT and CDR2 is YYREEE (reference sequence). This CDR3 is 16 amino acids long. V dropped 3 bases and J dropped 5 bases, with 20 bases sitting between them.

V is TRBV19 and J is TRBJ2-7; the match to TRBD2 covers 9 bases. After removal of 5 bases from V and 6 bases from J, the junction contained 2 bases not matched to a gene. The CDR3 runs 12 residues. Germline CDR1 reads LNHDA; CDR2 reads SQIVND (reference sequence). The CDR3 sequence: CASSAGGSEQYF. Written as DNA, the CDR3 is TGTGCCAGTAGTGCGGGAGGGTCCGAGCAGTACTTC.

The rearrangement joins TRBV6-5 to TRBJ2-7, with TRBD2 as a possible D gene (5 bases). Germline CDR1 MNHEY, CDR2 SVGAGI. Between the trimmed V and J ends, which lost 0 bases and 7 bases, there was a span of 13 bases. The CDR3 extends over 14 amino acids. The CDR3 reads CASSYSQTKGEQYF. The CDR3 nucleotides read TGTGCCAGCAGTTACTCACAGACTAAGGGTGAGCAGTACTTC.

This sequence joins TRBV4-3 and TRBJ1-2, with D possibly TRBD1 on 6 matching bases. From germline, CDR1 is LGHNA and CDR2 YSLEER. Trimming removed 0 bases at V and 0 bases at J, with 14 bases between. This CDR3 spans 17 amino acids. CDR3 sequence: CASSQDAGGKANYGYTF. The DNA for the CDR3 is TGCGCCAGCAGCCAAGATGCGGGGGGCAAAGCTAACTATGGCTACACCTTC.

The gene calls are TRBV4-1 and TRBJ1-2; no firm D call. The germline gives CDR1 MGHRA, CDR2 YSYEKL. Trimming removed 7 bases from V and 4 bases from J, with 16 bases in between. The CDR3 is 14 amino acids. The CDR3 nucleotides are TGCGCCAGCACCAAAACGGAGGGTGCCTATGGCTACACCTTC. Its protein product is CASTKTEGAYGYTF.

The chain is built from TRBV7-2 and TRBJ1-5, with D possibly being TRBD1 (6 bases). This CDR3 spans 16 amino acids. Germline V CDR1 and CDR2: SGHTA, FQGNSA. Trimming took off 5 bases at V and 6 bases at J, with 20 bases between the two ends. CDR3 sequence reads: CASSPGQLPIRQPQHF. In nucleotides, the CDR3 is TGTGCCAGCAGCCCTGGACAGCTCCCAATACGTCAGCCCCAGCATTTT.

The chain uses TRBV27 and TRBJ2-7, with D perhaps matching TRBD1 (6 bases). The V and J ends lost 0 bases and 3 bases respectively, with 15 bases between them. The germline gives CDR1 MNHEY, CDR2 SMNVEV (reference sequence). The CDR3 runs to 16 residues. CDR3 sequence (DNA): TGTGCCAGCAGTTTATCCCCCACAGGGAGAGGCTACGAGCAGTACTTC. This sequence encodes CASSLSPTGRGYEQYF.

This clone appeared a single time. The chain is built from TRBV28 and TRBJ2-7, with 8 nucleotides matching TRBD1. CDR1 and CDR2 (germline): MDHEN, SYDVKM. CDR3 length equals 15 residues. J lost 6 bases, V lost 5 bases, and 12 bases had no gene match. The CDR3 reads CASSPQAGGRSEQYF. In nucleotides, the CDR3 is TGTGCCAGCAGTCCCCAGGCAGGGGGCCGGTCCGAGCAGTACTTC.